The clone carrying this T cell receptor beta chain appeared a few times. Its antigen is unidentified. CDR1 is SQVTM, CDR2 ANQGSEA, per germline. The CDR3 spans 13 residues. This specimen comes from a study of blood T cells in healthy people across ages. The study, taken as a whole, reports: Comparison with aged donors showed that long-lived donors had more naive CD4+ cells and higher diversity.

Sample donors were healthy Caucasian individuals that came from Russia, aged 6 to 90. A second about 6 to 12 cycle PCR used barcoded and J-beta primers. Unique molecular identifiers of 12 random nucleotides labeled each cDNA. Every sample gave at least 2.5 million paired-end reads containing CDR3. TCRdb passed the 5' RACE reads through MiXCR, listing each CDR3 protein once. In the table there are fewer than 1 million distinct CDR3 sequences, around 45% of which are singletons. This receptor was identified in a man in his 60s in good health. Source material: blood. This rearrangement joins TRBV29-1 to TRBJ2-5; 8 nucleotides match TRBD1. The end of the DNA fits TRBJ2-7 better, so the J call may be wrong. This CDR3 reads CSVGGQGRGEQYF. The CDR3 region has the DNA TGCAGCGTTGGAGGACAGGGAAGAGGCGAGCAGTACTTC.